This T cell receptor beta chain was recorded in a study of Graves' ophthalmopathy and Graves' hyperthyroidism. The table lists this clonotype with many counts. Antigen specificity is unknown. TCR beta CDR3 amplification used RNA transcripts. A first-round RT-PCR used HTBI primers, followed by a second-round multiplex PCR. One entry per CDR3 protein, called by TCRdb with MiXCR from the multiplex PCR reads. The table lists roughly 50,000 distinct CDR3 sequences, less than 65% of them singletons. Diagnosis relied on clinical symptoms, serum thyroxine, TRAb, thyroid ultrasound and orbital computed tomography. The source of the PBMCs was more than 9.5 ml of fresh peripheral blood. Study outcomes and limitations: Blood repertoires reportedly contained most expanded thyroid clonotypes above 0.001 frequency.

The TCR comes from an adult man with Graves' ophthalmopathy. Specimen: peripheral blood.

The CDR3 here is CASSQELPDVTYEQYF. The CDR3 bases are TGTGCCAGCAGCCAAGAACTACCCGACGTGACCTACGAGCAGTACTTC. This chain joins TRBV11-2 and TRBJ2-7, with D hard to call. Germline V gives CDR1 SGHAT, CDR2 FQNNGV. V dropped 5 bases and J dropped 2 bases, with 19 bases sitting between them. There are 16 residues in the CDR3.